This T cell receptor (beta chain) is from a study of preoperative IRX-2 immunotherapy in early breast cancer. Described treatment: preoperative locoregional IRX-2 cytokine immunotherapy. Samples came from a phase Ib trial of preoperative locoregional IRX-2 cytokine immunotherapy. Measured with immunoSEQ multiplex PCR; TCRdb has only the in-frame clones, and not every one. This table has 24,000 or so clones, just under 80% appearing once. The junction had 2 bases not matched to a gene; V was cut back by 2 bases and J by 1 base. The CDR3 is made up of 14 amino acids. The V gene's germline CDR1 is SGHRS and CDR2 YFSETQ.

The chain recombines TRBV5-1 with TRBJ1-1; TRBD1 aligns across 7 bases. The receptor was derived from a human donor with breast cancer. The sequencing used lymph node tissue, collected before IRX-2 immunotherapy. CDR3 DNA: TGCGCCAGCAGCTTTGGACAGGAGAACACTGAAGCTTTCTTT. Translating it yields CASSFGQENTEAFF.